These 26 T cell receptor beta chains were all obtained from the same sample, sequenced in a study of regulatory T cells in long-lasting Graves disease (dated by TCRdb to 2020 to 2022). The library was obtained by multiplex PCR. For sequencing, an Illumina HiSeq 4000 was employed. TCR beta libraries were built with iRepertoire HTBI primers and Arm-PCR amplification of CDR3 regions. TCRdb trimmed public reads at Q25 via fastp, called clones via MiXCR and kept in-frame beta chains. Records with the same CDR3 protein are collapsed into one entry carrying the most frequent genes and DNA. Recorded for this sample are approximately 400,000 distinct CDR3 sequences; 20% to 25% of them occurred a single time. Approximately 30% of the sample is held by the ten biggest clonotypes. Interpreted using the paper, the time point label stands for: persistent/refractory GD, antithyroid drugs over 5 years with positive TRAb. RNA was extracted from PBMCs in TRIzol for both TCR sequencing and RNA sequencing.

This specimen was peripheral blood mononuclear cells (PBMCs), taken when the disease was refractory, from a patient treated with antithyroid drugs. The receptors stem from a woman in her 40s with Graves disease. Donor details come from another sample of the same person, matched by shared clones.

This clonotype was found many times. This chain uses TRBV2 with TRBJ1-3; possibly TRBD1 for D (5 bases). Between the trimmed V and J ends, which lost 7 bases and 0 bases, there was a span of 10 bases. The CDR3 contains 14 residues. Germline V gene data show CDR1 as SNHLY and CDR2 as FYNNEI. The chain's CDR3 is CASIDSNSGNTIYF. In DNA, the CDR3 is TGTGCCAGCATCGACAGTAACTCTGGAAACACCATATATTTT.

Many counts were recorded for this clonotype. The chain uses TRBV11-2 and TRBJ2-7; D not resolved. The V end lost 1 base, the J end lost 3 bases, and 10 bases lay between the germline ends. The CDR3 is 14 residues long. Germline values: CDR1 SGHAT, CDR2 FQNNGV. This chain's CDR3 is CASSLVRHLYEQYF. The CDR3 nucleotides read TGTGCCAGCAGCTTAGTACGACACCTCTACGAGCAGTACTTC.

This clonotype was seen many times. V and J are TRBV6-1 and TRBJ2-4; 12 bases align to TRBD2. V lost 5 bases and J lost 7; bases outside the gene matches: 12. Germline-derived CDR1 and CDR2 are MNHNS and SASEGT. This CDR3 region has 17 residues. The CDR3 sequence is CASSTRLAGGFANIQYF. The CDR3 DNA reads as TGTGCCAGCAGTACCCGGCTAGCGGGAGGGTTTGCGAACATTCAGTACTTC.

The chain uses TRBV4-1 and TRBJ1-4, with 7 positions matching TRBD1. After removal of 4 bases from V and 7 bases from J, the junction contained 9 bases not matched to a gene. The CDR3 is 15 residues long. The germline gives CDR1 MGHRA, CDR2 YSYEKL. In nucleotides, the CDR3 is TGCGCCAGCAGCCCAGGGGGAGTTCAGGGTGAAAAACTGTTTTTT. This encodes CASSPGGVQGEKLFF.

CDR3 residues: CASSLSLAGTDNEQFF. In DNA, the CDR3 is TGTGCCAGCAGCCTTAGCCTCGCGGGTACTGACAATGAGCAGTTCTTC. The V call is TRBV11-2, the J call TRBJ2-1; possibly TRBD2 for D (5 bases). Trimming shortened V by 5 bases and J by 5 bases, and 19 bases separated the two germline ends. The CDR3 covers 16 residues. CDR1 is SGHAT, CDR2 FQNNGV, per germline.

This clonotype has at least ten counts. The chain carries TRBV5-1 and TRBJ1-1, with D possibly matching TRBD1 (5 bases). V shed 2 bases and J shed 6 bases, with 14 bases lying between them. In germline, CDR1 is SGHRS, CDR2 YFSETQ. The CDR3 consists of 14 residues. This chain's CDR3 is CASSFTGPIAEAFF. The CDR3 nucleotides read TGCGCCAGCAGCTTCACAGGACCCATCGCTGAAGCTTTCTTT.

A word on this clonotype: This may stem from a read error, because a much larger clone lies one nucleotide away. The chain recombines TRBV13 with TRBJ2-5, with a weak D call TRBD2 (7 bases). With 6 bases removed from V and 9 bases from J, the gap between germline ends came to 17 bases. The CDR3 has 13 residues. Germline CDR1 is PRHDT and CDR2 is FYEKMQ (reference sequence). The CDR3 loop reads CASRIQGGEAQYF. The CDR3 nucleotides read TGTGCCAGCAGAATACAGGGAGGGGAGGCCCAGTACTTC.

This clonotype has at least ten counts. The DNA for the CDR3 is TGTGCCAGCGCTGGGGCCAACGTCCTGACTTTC. Translation gives CASAGANVLTF. The V and J genes are TRBV13 and TRBJ2-6; D not resolved. The CDR3 spans 11 residues. V shed 8 bases and J shed 2 bases, with 1 base lying between them. Germline CDR1 is PRHDT and CDR2 is FYEKMQ (reference sequence). Supplemented by reference TRBV13 and TRBJ2-6, the full variable domain reads AAGVIQSPRHLIKEKRETATLKCYPIPRHDTVYWYQQGPGQDPQFLISFYEKMQSDKGSIPDRFSAQQFSDYHSELNMSSLELGDSALYFCASAGANVLTFGAGSRLTVL.

This clonotype was seen a few times. J is TRBJ2-5 and V is TRBV4-1, with 7 bases lining up with TRBD2. Trimming took 0 bases from V and 5 from J; bases not matched to a gene: 3. Germline V CDR1 and CDR2: MGHRA, YSYEKL. The CDR3 totals 14 residues. This chain's CDR3 is CASSQDPGGETQYF. The CDR3 nucleotides read TGCGCCAGCAGCCAAGATCCGGGGGGTGAGACCCAGTACTTC.

The table lists this clonotype with a few counts. The rearrangement links TRBV5-1 to TRBJ1-1, with D hard to call. The CDR3 contains 15 residues. Germline V lookup: CDR1 SGHRS, CDR2 YFSETQ. Trimming cost V 4 bases and J 3 bases, with 16 bases left between them. The CDR3 DNA sequence: TGCGCCAGCAGCCCCATAAGGGTTGGGTACACTGAAGCTTTCTTT. Translation gives CASSPIRVGYTEAFF.

The rearrangement uses TRBV12-3 or TRBV12-4 and TRBJ1-3, with D hard to call. CDR3 size: 14 residues. Deletions cut 2 bases from V and 3 bases from J, with 8 bases between. CDR3 in DNA: TGTGCCAGCAGTTTAAGGTCTTTTGGAAACACCATATATTTT. Translated, it gives CASSLRSFGNTIYF.

The J gene is TRBJ2-7, the V gene TRBV5-1; 9 positions agree with TRBD1. In germline, CDR1 is SGHRS, CDR2 YFSETQ. The CDR3 runs to 14 residues. Germline trimming cut 4 bases from V and 6 bases from J; bases unmatched to any gene: 8. Written as DNA, the CDR3 is TGCGCCAGCAGCCCGGGACAGGGAGAAGCCGAGCAGTACTTC. Protein: CASSPGQGEAEQYF.

This clonotype has ten or more counts. The chain couples TRBV7-8 to TRBJ1-4; a weak D match, TRBD1 (6 bases). CDR1 is SGHVS and CDR2 is FQNEAQ in the germline V gene. The germline V and J ends were trimmed by 4 bases and 8 bases, with 14 bases remaining between them. The CDR3 contains 14 residues. CDR3 DNA sequence: TGTGCCAGCAGCTGGAACAGGGTCGGGGAAAAACTGTTTTTT. Protein sequence: CASSWNRVGEKLFF.

This clonotype was found many times. The genes are TRBV7-2 and TRBJ2-5; 9 bases are shared with TRBD2. Germline V CDR1 and CDR2: SGHTA, FQGNSA. CDR3 length equals 15 residues. V shed 1 base and J 5 bases; nucleotides not matched to a gene: 5. CDR3 residues: CASSLEGLARETQYF. The CDR3 coding sequence is TGTGCCAGCAGCTTAGAGGGACTAGCAAGGGAGACCCAGTACTTC.

This clonotype was observed a few times. The chain is built from TRBV7-3 and TRBJ1-5; 8 nucleotides agree with TRBD1. Per the germline V gene, CDR1 is SGHTA and CDR2 is FQGTGA. J lost 7 bases, V lost 5 bases, and 7 bases had no gene match. The CDR3 has 14 amino acids. The CDR3 loop is CASSVGQGGQPQHF. Written as DNA, the CDR3 is TGTGCCAGCAGCGTAGGACAGGGCGGCCAGCCCCAGCATTTT.

V usage is TRBV30 and J usage is TRBJ2-5, with a tentative D call TRBD2 (5 bases). CDR1 and CDR2 (germline): GTSNPN, SVGIG (reference sequence). The CDR3 runs 13 residues. V dropped 6 bases and J dropped 7 bases, with 18 bases sitting between them. The CDR3 DNA follows: TGTGCCTGCCAAGGACTCGGACCGGTGACCCAGTACTTC. Its translation: CACQGLGPVTQYF. Combining the CDR3 with reference TRBV30 and TRBJ2-5 gives the whole variable domain SQTIHQWPATLVQPVGSPLSLECTVEGTSNPNLYWYRQAAGRGLQLLFYSVGIGQISSEVPQNLSASRPQDRQFILSSKKLLLSDSGFYLCACQGLGPVTQYFGPGTRLLVL.

The table lists this clonotype with many counts. This chain connects TRBV7-8 to TRBJ2-7; 8 bases match TRBD2. The CDR3 loop spans 13 amino acids. V gave up 5 bases and J gave up 3 bases; unmatched junction bases: 3. Germline CDR1 SGHVS, CDR2 FQNEAQ. CDR3 residues: CASSIGRDYEQYF. The CDR3 nucleotides are TGTGCCAGCAGCATCGGGAGGGACTACGAGCAGTACTTC.

This chain joins TRBV20-1 and TRBJ1-5, with 7 bases matching TRBD1. V shed 6 bases and J 5 bases; nucleotides not matched to a gene: 10. The germline V gene has CDR1 DFQATT and CDR2 SNEGSKA (reference sequence). The CDR3 spans 14 residues. The CDR3 region is CSAISIGGYQPQHF. CDR3 nucleotide sequence: TGCAGTGCCATCTCGATAGGGGGCTATCAGCCCCAGCATTTT.

This chain connects TRBV9 to TRBJ1-6; 7 nucleotides align to TRBD1. The germline gives CDR1 SGDLS, CDR2 YYNGEE. The CDR3 spans 15 residues. With V trimmed by 4 bases and J by 7 bases, 8 bases remained unmatched. CDR3 region: CASSSGQASNSPLHF. For the CDR3, the DNA is TGTGCCAGCAGCTCTGGACAGGCTTCAAATTCACCCCTCCACTTT.

This clonotype was picked up many times. The chain couples TRBV28 to TRBJ2-1, with 12 nucleotides matching TRBD2. Germline CDR1 MDHEN, CDR2 SYDVKM. The V segment lost 6 bases and the J segment 1 base; nucleotides outside the gene matches: 4. CDR3 length: 16 residues. CDR3 in amino acids: CASRWGLAGSYNEQFF. CDR3 DNA: TGTGCCAGCAGGTGGGGACTAGCGGGTTCCTACAATGAGCAGTTCTTC.

This clonotype was observed many times. This chain uses TRBV27 with TRBJ1-4; D not certain. Trimming cost V 4 bases and J 0 bases, with 9 bases left between them. The length of the CDR3 is 15 residues. The germline gives CDR1 MNHEY, CDR2 SMNVEV (reference sequence). The DNA of the CDR3 is TGTGCCAGCAGTTCGCAGTTTCCAACTAATGAAAAACTGTTTTTT. Its protein is CASSSQFPTNEKLFF.

This clonotype was counted between two and nine times. The rearrangement joins TRBV6-1 to TRBJ2-1, with TRBD2 matching over 10 bases. The J segment lost 5 bases and the V segment lost 5 bases, leaving 6 bases of the junction unmatched. Germline V CDR1 and CDR2: MNHNS, SASEGT. This CDR3 comprises 15 residues. In DNA, the CDR3 is TGTGCCAGCAGTCTATGGACTAGCGGAAACAATGAGCAGTTCTTC. This sequence encodes CASSLWTSGNNEQFF.

On this clonotype: Being one base from a much bigger clone, this may be a read error. Given the absence of the conserved phenylalanine or tryptophan at the CDR3 end, a read error is likely. CDR3 DNA sequence: TGCAGCGTTGCCCGGGGAGGGGGTGTTTGGGAGACCCAGTACTCC. Residues: CSVARGGGVWETQYS. The chain joins TRBV29-1 to TRBJ2-5, with D perhaps TRBD2 (7 bases). Per germline, CDR1 SQVTM and CDR2 ANQGSEA. This CDR3 region has 15 residues. V shed 4 bases and J shed 5 bases, with 20 bases lying between them.

In this sample, this clonotype turned up many times. The genes are TRBV2 and TRBJ2-2; D gene unclear. V shed 7 bases and J shed 1 base, with 7 bases lying between them. The CDR3 runs 13 residues. Germline CDR1 reads SNHLY; CDR2 reads FYNNEI. DNA for the CDR3: TGTGCCAGCAAGTTACGGAACACCGGGGAGCTGTTTTTT. Amino acid sequence: CASKLRNTGELFF. The full variable domain, in which reference TRBV2 and TRBJ2-2 provide the parts outside the CDR3, is EPEVTQTPSHQVTQMGQEVILRCVPISNHLYFYWYRQILGQKVEFLVSFYNNEISEKSEIFDDQFSVERPDGSNFTLKIRSTKLEDSAMYFCASKLRNTGELFFGEGSRLTVL.

This clonotype was observed many times. The rearrangement uses TRBV7-8 and TRBJ2-5; 8 bases are shared with TRBD1. The J segment lost 6 bases and the V segment lost 5 bases, leaving 8 bases of the junction unmatched. The germline CDR1 and CDR2 sequences are SGHVS and FQNEAQ. This CDR3 has 14 amino acids. The CDR3 region has the DNA TGTGCCAGCAGCCCCGGACAGGGTGGAAAGACCCAGTACTTC. Residues: CASSPGQGGKTQYF.

V and J are TRBV28 and TRBJ2-3; 7 positions agree with TRBD2. The CDR3 totals 14 residues. The J segment lost 6 bases and the V segment lost 8 bases, leaving 11 bases of the junction unmatched. Germline assignment: CDR1 MDHEN and CDR2 SYDVKM. CDR3 protein: CASGVAGHLDTQYF. Written as DNA, the CDR3 is TGTGCCAGCGGAGTAGCGGGCCATCTGGATACGCAGTATTTT.